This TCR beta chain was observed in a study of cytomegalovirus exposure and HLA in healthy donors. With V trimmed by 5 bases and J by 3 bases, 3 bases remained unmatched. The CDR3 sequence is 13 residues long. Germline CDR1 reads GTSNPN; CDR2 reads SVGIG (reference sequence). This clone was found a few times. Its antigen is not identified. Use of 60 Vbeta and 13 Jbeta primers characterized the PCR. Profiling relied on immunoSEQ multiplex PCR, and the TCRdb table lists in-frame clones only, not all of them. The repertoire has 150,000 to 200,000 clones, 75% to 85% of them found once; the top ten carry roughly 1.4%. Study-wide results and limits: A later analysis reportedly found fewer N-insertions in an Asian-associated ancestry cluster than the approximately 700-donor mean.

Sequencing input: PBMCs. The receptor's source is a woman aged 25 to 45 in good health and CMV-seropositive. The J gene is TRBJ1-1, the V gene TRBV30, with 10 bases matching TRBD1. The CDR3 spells CAWETGGHTEAFF. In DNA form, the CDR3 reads TGTGCCTGGGAGACAGGGGGCCACACTGAAGCTTTCTTT.